This T cell receptor (beta chain) stems from a study of blood T cell repertoires in COVID-19. Overall study context: Both acute and convalescent COVID-19 samples were obtained from the United States, Italy and Spain. PBMCs, B-cell-depleted T cells, or T cells provided the cDNA or gDNA that made up the material.

The V and J ends lost 0 bases and 1 base respectively, with 9 bases between them. The CDR3 spans 15 residues. CDR1 and CDR2 (germline): LNHNV, YYDKDF (reference sequence). Data came from immunoSEQ multiplex PCR; TCRdb stores just in-frame clones and leaves some out. Among 50,000 or so clones listed, approximately 80% were seen once. The specimen was peripheral blood. V usage is TRBV15 and J usage is TRBJ2-5, with a weak D call TRBD1 (5 bases). The receptor's source is a man in his forties or fifties with acute or convalescent COVID-19. The CDR3 loop is CATSRDAGFQETQYF. Written as DNA, the CDR3 is TGTGCCACCAGCAGAGACGCAGGGTTCCAAGAGACCCAGTACTTC.